This entry concerns a single T cell receptor (beta chain). Its antigen is undetermined. These data originate in a study of post-analysis software for immune sequencing data. Study summary: Patients had relapsing-remitting, secondary progressive or progressive-relapsing multiple sclerosis; some lacked subtype.

Study findings and constraints: Batch-matched samples strongly co-clustered by F measure. TRBV segments more frequent in patients than in controls numbered five and included TRBV5-6, TRBV5-1 and TRBV20-1. Controls' normalized Chao1 diversity significantly exceeded that of multiple sclerosis patients.

Germline V gene lookup returns CDR1 LGHDT and CDR2 YNNKEL (reference sequence). CDR3 length: 15 residues. TCR beta libraries were prepared from cDNA with unique molecular identifiers. Yield was around 500,000 cDNA molecules from around 1 to 9.1 million T cells. In TCRdb, the PCR reads were re-called with MiXCR into one record per CDR3 protein. The sample records hundreds of thousands of distinct CDR3 sequences, over 35% being singletons. The TCR was taken from a girl aged 5 to 17 with multiple sclerosis. V usage is TRBV3-1 and J usage is TRBJ2-5; D gene unclear. The J call may not be correct, given that the DNA end is closer to TRBJ2-7. Sequencing was carried out using blood. This chain's CDR3 is CASSQDTHWVYEQYF. CDR3 bases: TGTGCCAGCAGCCAAGATACCCATTGGGTTTACGAGCAGTACTTC.